Listed below are T cell receptor beta chains from one sample, sequenced in a study of cytomegalovirus exposure and HLA in healthy donors. Generated by immunoSEQ multiplex PCR, the TCRdb table keeps only in-frame clones and is missing some. Among 100,000 to 150,000 clones listed, 10% to 13% were seen once. The sequencing sample was made of PBMCs. Source of these receptors: a woman aged 18-30 years in good health and CMV-seropositive. CDR3s include the opening cysteine and the closing phenylalanine or tryptophan. A D gene is named only where the DNA matches it firmly. Size tells how often a clone was seen (once, few, many) or the class of an expanded clone, and some rows leave it out.

clone_size	v_call	j_call	d_call	cdr3_nt	cdr3_aa
-	TRBV7-9	TRBJ2-7	TRBD2	TGTGCCAGCAGCTTTTTCGCGGGACTATCCGCCTACGAGCAGTACTTC	CASSFFAGLSAYEQYF
-	TRBV5-4	TRBJ2-3	-	TGTGCCAGCAGCTTGTTTTGGTCCAGGGAAGATACGCAGTATTTT	CASSLFWSREDTQYF
few	TRBV19	TRBJ1-1	-	TGTGCCAGTAGTCTGGCAATGAACACTGAAGCTTTCTTT	CASSLAMNTEAFF
few	TRBV7-7	TRBJ2-3	TRBD2	TGTGCTAGCAGCTTAGGGCTAGCGGGAGTAGATACGCAGTATTTT	CASSLGLAGVDTQYF
-	TRBV27	TRBJ2-5	TRBD1	TGTGCCACTCGGGGACAGGGTGGAGAGACCCAGTACTTC	CATRGQGGETQYF
-	TRBV27	TRBJ1-1	-	TGTGCCAGCAGTTCCCTGACCATTAAGGGGGACACTGAAGCTTTCTTT	CASSSLTIKGDTEAFF
-	TRBV28	TRBJ2-7	-	TGTGCCAGCAGTCTCCGGAAAGGGGGTTACGCGCAGTACTTC	CASSLRKGGYAQYF
-	TRBV28	TRBJ1-2	TRBD1	TGTGCCAGCAGTCTACGTGGACAGGGGGCAATGGTTTATGGCTACACCTTC	CASSLRGQGAMVYGYTF
few	TRBV6-1	TRBJ1-3	-	TGTGCCAGCAGTGAAAGGAGGACCCGCGGAATCTCGGCTGGAAACACCATATATTTT	CASSERRTRGISAGNTIYF
-	TRBV11-2	TRBJ2-7	-	TGTGCCAGCAGCTTCGGACAGACCTACGAGCAGTACTTC	CASSFGQTYEQYF
-	TRBV7-3	TRBJ2-6	-	TGTGCCAGCCGCCCCGACAGTTCTGGGGCCAACGTCCTGACTTTC	CASRPDSSGANVLTF
few	TRBV27	TRBJ2-5	-	TGTGCCAGCAGTTTCTCGGCGAGGGAGACCCAGTACTTC	CASSFSARETQYF
-	TRBV2	TRBJ1-5	TRBD1	TGTGCCAGCAGATCGGACAGGAACGAGCGTTGTCAGCCCCAGCATTTT	CASRSDRNERCQPQHF
-	TRBV5-1	TRBJ2-1	TRBD2	TGCGCCAGCAGCTTCGGGCTAGCGGGTCTCAATGAGCAGTTCTTC	CASSFGLAGLNEQFF
few	TRBV9	TRBJ1-1	-	TGTGCCAGCAGCGTAGCGGTGAACACTGAAGCTTTCTTT	CASSVAVNTEAFF
few	TRBV16	TRBJ1-4	-	TGTGCCAGCAGCGCGACAGCTACACTTAATGAAAAACTGTTTTTT	CASSATATLNEKLFF
-	TRBV10-3	TRBJ1-1	TRBD1	TGTGCCATCAGTGATGACAGGGGTCGGACTGAAGCTTTCTTT	CAISDDRGRTEAFF
-	TRBV30	TRBJ1-2	-	TGTGCCTGGGACGGGAGTGGGGACTATGGCTACACCTTC	CAWDGSGDYGYTF
few	TRBV29-1	TRBJ2-1	TRBD2	TGCAGCGCCTCTAGCGGTTACAATGAGCAGTTCTTC	CSASSGYNEQFF
few	TRBV5-3	TRBJ2-2	TRBD2	TGTGCCAGAAGCTTTCTGTGGACCGAGCGGGGGTATTCCGGGGAGCTGTTTTTT	CARSFLWTERGYSGELFF
-	TRBV7-9	TRBJ2-7	-	TGTGCCAGCAGCTTAGTTGGCAACTCCTACGAGCAGTACTTC	CASSLVGNSYEQYF
few	TRBV7-2	TRBJ1-3	-	TGTGCCAGCAGCTTATTTTCGGGGGAAATCTCTGGAAACACCATATATTTT	CASSLFSGEISGNTIYF
-	TRBV25-1	TRBJ2-7	-	TGTGCCAGCAGTGATCCGACCCGGGACTCATCCTACGAGCAGTACTTC	CASSDPTRDSSYEQYF
-	TRBV5-1	TRBJ1-1	-	TGCGCCAGCAGCTTGGGACAGATCACGGGCACTGAAGCTTTCTTT	CASSLGQITGTEAFF
few	TRBV6-5	TRBJ2-7	TRBD1	TGTGCCAGCAGCGGACAGGGGGCTGGAGAGCAGTACTTC	CASSGQGAGEQYF
few	TRBV2	TRBJ2-7	TRBD1	TGTGCCAGCAGCCTGGACAGGCCAAGCCCCTACGAGCAGTACTTC	CASSLDRPSPYEQYF
-	TRBV5-3	TRBJ2-7	TRBD1	TGTGCCAGAAGCAGACAGGGGAAATCTTCCCTCTACGAGCAGTACTTC	CARSRQGKSSLYEQYF
-	TRBV30	TRBJ2-7	-	TGTGCCTGGAGCCGGAGTTTGGGGCAGTACTTC	CAWSRSLGQYF
-	TRBV30	TRBJ2-1	-	TGTGCCTGGAGTGTCGTAGAGCAGTTCTTC	CAWSVVEQFF
-	TRBV28	TRBJ1-1	-	TGTGCCAGCAGTTATAGATCGAACACTGAAGCTTTCTTT	CASSYRSNTEAFF
-	TRBV4-2	TRBJ1-1	-	TGTGCCAGCAGCCAAGATCTCAGGGGACCCGGTGAAGCTTTCTTT	CASSQDLRGPGEAFF
few	TRBV4-1	TRBJ1-5	-	TGCGCCAGCAGCCTAGTACTGGGCAGCAATCAGCCCCAGCATTTT	CASSLVLGSNQPQHF
-	TRBV27	TRBJ1-5	-	TGTGCCAGCAGTTTCATCCGGATTGGAGGCCCCAATCAGCCCCAGCATTTT	CASSFIRIGGPNQPQHF
-	TRBV11-2	TRBJ2-2	TRBD2	TGTGCCAGCAGCTTGGGAACAGCGGGAGTGGGGACCGGGGAGCTGTTTTTT	CASSLGTAGVGTGELFF
few	TRBV5-1	TRBJ2-7	-	TGCGCCAGCAGCGTAGACTCCTACGAGCAGTACTTC	CASSVDSYEQYF
-	TRBV25-1	TRBJ2-7	TRBD1	TGTGCCAGCAGTGAGAGACCGGGGACAGGGATTGTGCAGTACTTC	CASSERPGTGIVQYF
few	TRBV5-1	TRBJ1-1	-	TGCGCCAGCAGGGAACAGGCGAACACTGAAGCTTTCTTT	CASREQANTEAFF
few	TRBV5-6	TRBJ1-4	TRBD1	TGTGCCAGCAGCTTGGGGGACAGGGGCAATGAAAAACTGTTTTTT	CASSLGDRGNEKLFF
-	TRBV6-5	TRBJ2-1	TRBD2	TGTGCCAGCAGTTATGCGGGAGCGTCCTACAATGAGCAGTTCTTC	CASSYAGASYNEQFF